This T cell receptor (beta chain) was found in a study of T cells in Graves' hyperthyroidism and ophthalmopathy. Study at large: Peripheral blood specimens were obtained at initial diagnosis, prior to any treatment.

This clonotype was observed a handful of times. A junction end diverges from the germline sequence, so it may reflect a read error. This CDR3 comprises 12 residues. From germline, CDR1 is SGHAT and CDR2 FQDESV (reference sequence). Authors of the study amplified TCR beta CDR3 regions from RNA transcripts. HTBI primers were employed in a first-round RT-PCR of the TCR CDR3. TCRdb redid the calling of the multiplex PCR reads with MiXCR, one entry per CDR3 protein. The data contain nearly 600,000 distinct CDR3 sequences, roughly 13% of them singletons. Thyroid ultrasound, orbital computed tomography, clinical symptoms, and serum thyroxine and TRAb underpinned diagnoses.

This clonotype was sampled from a woman in her twenties or thirties with Graves' hyperthyroidism that later progressed to Graves' ophthalmopathy. V usage is TRBV11-1 and J usage is TRBJ2-5; 9 bases map to TRBD1. Material for sequencing was blood. In nucleotides, the CDR3 is TGTGCCAGCAGCTTCACAGGGGGCGAGGAACACTTC. As protein: CASSFTGGEEHF.